A selection of T cell receptor beta chains follows, all from one sample in a study of molecular identifiers for immune sequencing clone quantification. TCRdb fed the PCR reads into MiXCR, producing one record per CDR3 protein. The top ten hold about 0.8% of the sample, which has hundreds of thousands of distinct CDR3 sequences, 25% seen once. Sequences were obtained from naive CD8+ T cells from blood, with Jurkat cell RNA spiked in. These receptor sequences come from a human donor in good health. Some libraries in this study had Jurkat cell RNA spiked in. Both conserved end residues are part of each CDR3. D genes are given only for firm matches. Not all rows give a size; the values are once, few, many and, for expanded clones, a class.

clone_size j_call v_call d_call cdr3_nt cdr3_aa
many TRBJ2-3 TRBV5-1 TRBD2 TGCGCCAGCAGCCCGGAACCGGGACTAGCGGGAGCGATCATCATCCCAGATACGCAGTATTTT CASSPEPGLAGAIIIPDTQYF
many TRBJ1-4 TRBV4-1 - TGCGCCAGCAGGCAAGATTCTCCTAATGAAAAACTGTTTTTT CASRQDSPNEKLFF
few TRBJ2-7 TRBV2 TRBD2 TGTGCCAGCAGCGTGACTAGCGGGAGTCTCTCCTACGAGCAGTACTTC CASSVTSGSLSYEQYF
many TRBJ2-7 TRBV4-1 - TGCGCCAGCAGCCAAGCTACGGGGAGTTCCTACGAGCAGTACTTC CASSQATGSSYEQYF
- TRBJ2-1 TRBV12-3/TRBV12-4 - TGTGCCAGCAGTTTTGGTGTAAGCTCCTACAATGAGCAGTTCTTC CASSFGVSSYNEQFF
few TRBJ2-2 TRBV6-2/TRBV6-3 TRBD2 TGTGCCAGCAGCCCACTAGCGGGAGTCAACACCGGGGAGCTGTTTTTT CASSPLAGVNTGELFF
few TRBJ2-7 TRBV2 TRBD2 TGTGCCAGCAGATGGGTCGAGCGGGACCCCTCCTCCTACGAGCAGTACTTC CASRWVERDPSSYEQYF
- TRBJ2-7 TRBV7-9 - TGTGCCAGCAGCTCTCTCCCCGCGCGGTCCTACGAGCAGTACTTC CASSSLPARSYEQYF
many TRBJ1-3 TRBV7-9 TRBD1 TGTGCCAGCAGCTTAGCGATCCCAGGGGGTTTTGATGGAAACACCATATATTTT CASSLAIPGGFDGNTIYF
few TRBJ2-3 TRBV12-3/TRBV12-4 - TGTGCCAGCAGTCCGGGGCAGGGGATAATGCTTAAGACAGATACGCAGTATTTT CASSPGQGIMLKTDTQYF
- TRBJ1-2 TRBV19 - TGTGCCAGTAGTCACCCGACAGGACTCCACTATGGCTACACCTTC CASSHPTGLHYGYTF
many TRBJ2-3 TRBV9 - TGTGCCAGCAGCGTACAAGGTTCCACAGATACGCAGTATTTT CASSVQGSTDTQYF
many TRBJ2-3 TRBV5-1 - TGCGCCAGCAGCTACGACACCCCCCGCACAGATACGCAGTATTTT CASSYDTPRTDTQYF
- TRBJ1-6 TRBV4-1 - TGCACCAGCAGCCAAGAAACCGGGATTTCGGATTCACCCCTCCACTTT CTSSQETGISDSPLHF
- TRBJ1-4 TRBV2 - TGTGCCAGCAGTGCACAGTTTAATGAAAAACTGTTTTTT CASSAQFNEKLFF
many TRBJ1-1 TRBV6-2/TRBV6-3 - TGTGCCAGCAGTTACGGGGCAGTCACTGAAGCTTTCTTT CASSYGAVTEAFF
- TRBJ2-5 TRBV4-1 - TGCGCCAGCAGCCCACAAGATCCCCAGGTTAAGTACCAAGAGACCCAGTACTTC CASSPQDPQVKYQETQYF
- TRBJ1-2 TRBV13 - TGTGCCAGCAGCCCCTTTTCTTTCGTGGGAGTCTCCCTTAGTGGCTACACCTTC CASSPFSFVGVSLSGYTF
many TRBJ2-7 TRBV29-1 - TGCAGCGCCCGGGTCGGGGCCGGGGGTAACGAGCAGTACTTC CSARVGAGGNEQYF
- TRBJ1-1 TRBV5-1 - TGCGCCAGCCGCTTGGTAGTTCGGCCTGAAGCTTTCTTT CASRLVVRPEAFF